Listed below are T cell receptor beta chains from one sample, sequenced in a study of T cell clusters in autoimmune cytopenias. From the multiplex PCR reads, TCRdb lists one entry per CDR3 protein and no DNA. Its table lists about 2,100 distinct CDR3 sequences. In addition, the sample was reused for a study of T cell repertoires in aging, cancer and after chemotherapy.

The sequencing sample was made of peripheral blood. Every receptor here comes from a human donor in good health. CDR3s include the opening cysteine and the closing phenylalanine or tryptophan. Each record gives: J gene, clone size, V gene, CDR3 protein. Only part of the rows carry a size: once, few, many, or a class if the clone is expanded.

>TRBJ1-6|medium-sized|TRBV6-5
CASADGSSYNSPLHF
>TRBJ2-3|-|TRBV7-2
CASSLERVAGQDTQYF
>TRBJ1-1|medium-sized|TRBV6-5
CATRQGRTEAFF
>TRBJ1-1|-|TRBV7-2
CASSLVTLNTEAFF
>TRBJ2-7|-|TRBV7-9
CASSSPGTDTYEQYF
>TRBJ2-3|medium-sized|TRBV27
CASSYLGQGPTDTQYF
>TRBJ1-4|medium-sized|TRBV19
CASSVRTGGKELNEKLFF
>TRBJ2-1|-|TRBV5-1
CASSSPGLAGKEQFF
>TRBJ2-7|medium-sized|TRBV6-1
CASSLTGGSYEQYF
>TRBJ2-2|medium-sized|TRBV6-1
CASSEFLAGDTGELFF
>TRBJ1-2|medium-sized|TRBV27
CASSWGAGAHYGYTF
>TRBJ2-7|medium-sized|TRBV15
CATSEGQGGTYEQYF
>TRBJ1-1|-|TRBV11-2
CASSSRVRGAFF
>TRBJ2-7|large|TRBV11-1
CASSLAGLPTGYEQYF
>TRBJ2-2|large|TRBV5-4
CASSLAGQGNRGELFF
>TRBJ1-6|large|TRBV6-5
CASSEAGGLQFSPLHF
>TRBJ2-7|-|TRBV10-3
CAISESSGRAKNEQYF
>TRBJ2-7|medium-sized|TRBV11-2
CASGYGGLAGDYEQYF
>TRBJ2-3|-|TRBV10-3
CAISEGTGGTDTQYF
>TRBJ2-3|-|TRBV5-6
CASSQILAGGTQYF
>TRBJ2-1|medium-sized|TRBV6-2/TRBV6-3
CASRDRTVRFYNEQFF
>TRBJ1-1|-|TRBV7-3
CASSYVGETEAFF
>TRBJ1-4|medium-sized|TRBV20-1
CSVDAGKGEKLFF
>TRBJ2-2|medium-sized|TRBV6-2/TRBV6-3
CASSYIPGGNTGELFF
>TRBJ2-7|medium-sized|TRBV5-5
CASSRGPTYEQYF
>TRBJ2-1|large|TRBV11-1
CASSRNTRTDSYNEQFF
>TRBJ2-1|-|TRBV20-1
CSAREGAGDNEQFF
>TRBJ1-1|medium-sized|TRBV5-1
CASSLDGRPNTEAFF
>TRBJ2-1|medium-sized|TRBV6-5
CASSYSIWRVGKNEQFF
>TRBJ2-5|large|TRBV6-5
CASSGGQESETQYF
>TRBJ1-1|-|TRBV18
CASSHTGGRTEAFF
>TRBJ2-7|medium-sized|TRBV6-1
CASKPVHSYEQYF
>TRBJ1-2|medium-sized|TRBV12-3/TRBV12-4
CASSLERPLFGYTF
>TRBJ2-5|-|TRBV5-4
CASSNGQPRGYEQYF
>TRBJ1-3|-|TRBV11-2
CASSQVTVSGNTIYF
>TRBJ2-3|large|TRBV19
CASSIGTSGGRRDTQYF
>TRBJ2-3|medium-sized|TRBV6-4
CASSDSGGSGGGTDTQYF
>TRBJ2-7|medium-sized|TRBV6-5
CASSDPRTSGVYEQYF
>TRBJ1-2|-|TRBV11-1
CASSLTRDRGKTF
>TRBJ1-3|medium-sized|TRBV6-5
CASSSFTVSGNTIYF
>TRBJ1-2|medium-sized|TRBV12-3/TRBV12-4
CASSRDRGKNGYTF
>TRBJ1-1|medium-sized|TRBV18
CASSPSSPPNTEAFF
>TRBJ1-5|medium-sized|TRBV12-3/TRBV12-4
CASSPRGVSNQPQHF
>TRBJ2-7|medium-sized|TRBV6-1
CASRAVPREQYF
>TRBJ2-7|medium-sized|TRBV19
CASRPPGVPAGVQEQYF
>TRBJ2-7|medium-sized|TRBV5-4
CASSLAASSYEQYF
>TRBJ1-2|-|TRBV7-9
CASSLPALNYGYTF
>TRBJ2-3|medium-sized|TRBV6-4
CASSATSGIPTDTQYF
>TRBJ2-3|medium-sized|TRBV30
CAWSATRDYSDTQYF
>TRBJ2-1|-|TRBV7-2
CASSWTLGEQFF
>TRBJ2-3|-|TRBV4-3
CASSHPLAGGRDTQYF
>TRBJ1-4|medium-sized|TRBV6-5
CASNSGLTNEKLFF
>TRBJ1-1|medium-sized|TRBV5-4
CASSEQGWNTEAFF
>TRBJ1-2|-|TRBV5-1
CASSFEGTVYGYTF
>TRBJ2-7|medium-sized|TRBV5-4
CASSLALAGGTPYEQYF